This T cell receptor (beta chain) emerged from a study of cytomegalovirus exposure and HLA in healthy donors. Study-wide points: In a later analysis, most CMV-associated TCR beta chains appeared HLA-restricted. The study put some 150 TCR beta chains on its list as cytomegalovirus-associated. Most subjects' HLA-A and HLA-B alleles were reportedly predicted from TCR beta sequences.

V lost 5 bases to trimming and J lost 7 bases; unmatched junction nucleotides: 12. The length of the CDR3 is 15 residues. CDR1 and CDR2 from the germline V gene are SQVTM and ANQGSEA. The PCR made use of 60 Vbeta and 13 Jbeta primers. The repertoire was sequenced with immunoSEQ multiplex PCR; TCRdb's copy has only in-frame clones and lacks some. The sample has around 130,000 clones; less than 85% are singletons. This clone was recorded a few times. Its antigen is unidentified. V is TRBV29-1 and J is TRBJ2-1, with 9 bases identical to TRBD1. This clonotype originated in a middle-aged woman in good health and CMV-seropositive. Sequencing used PBMCs. CDR3 region: CSVHRGPLSRNEQFF. The CDR3 DNA is TGCAGCGTTCACAGGGGGCCCTTGTCCCGGAATGAGCAGTTCTTC.